The 24 T cell receptor beta chains listed next were all sequenced from one sample in a study of CXCR3-negative and CXCR3-positive naive CD8 T cells (dated by TCRdb to between 2018 and 2020). The full study reports these points: Compared with CXCR3-negative naive cells, CXCR3-positive naive cells had TRB CDR3s with higher hydrophobicity (lower Kidera factor 4), lower energy, and higher strength and volume indices.

The run used a NextSeq 550. The Human TCR Profiling Kit (MiLaboratory) was used to prepare UMI-labeled 5' RACE TRB cDNA libraries. After TCRdb reprocessed the reads, each CDR3 protein sequence was kept as one row, without DNA. The table for this sample shows 150,000 to 180,000 distinct CDR3 sequences. The ten largest clones capture nearly 0.5% of the sample. Their specific antigens are unknown. The sample consisted of naive CXCR3+ CD8+ T cells from blood. The meaning of the sample's cell subset or site label: CD45RO-CCR7+CD27+CD95- naive CD8+ T cells expressing CXCR3 (TNR3+). The origin of the receptors is a human donor in good health. Some clones in this sample may be carry-over from other donors' samples.

The V and J genes are TRBV5-1 and TRBJ2-5; with no DNA, the TCRdb D assignment of TRBD1 cannot be verified. In germline, CDR1 is SGHRS, CDR2 YFSETQ. This CDR3 spans 15 amino acids. CDR3 sequence: CASSSLTGEEETQYF.

V gene TRBV2 combines with J gene TRBJ2-6; checking the TCRdb D call of TRBD1 is not possible without DNA. The CDR3 consists of 17 residues. Germline V gene data show CDR1 as SNHLY and CDR2 as FYNNEI. The CDR3 sequence is CARGRQPEVSGANVLTF.

The gene calls are TRBV5-1 and TRBJ1-2; the TRBD1 assignment by TCRdb is unverifiable without DNA. This CDR3 contains 16 residues. Germline assignment: CDR1 SGHRS and CDR2 YFSETQ. CDR3 sequence reads: CASSSQTAPTNYGYTF.

This rearrangement joins TRBV7-9 to TRBJ1-1; no DNA is available, so the TRBD1 call from TCRdb remains unchecked. This CDR3 has 13 residues. Germline V CDR1 and CDR2: SEHNR, FQNEAQ (reference sequence). Here the CDR3 reads CASSLVGPAEAFF.

The V and J genes are TRBV29-1 and TRBJ2-7; TCRdb's D gene call, TRBD1, goes unchecked for lack of DNA. Germline CDR1 and CDR2: SQVTM and ANQGSEA. The CDR3 is made up of 12 amino acids. CDR3 loop: CSARDPNYEQYF.

The rearrangement links TRBV29-1 to TRBJ2-7; TCRdb returns TRBD1, unconfirmable since there is no DNA. The CDR3 has 12 residues. Germline values: CDR1 SQVTM, CDR2 ANQGSEA. The CDR3 protein is CSVIQGNYEQYF.

The J gene is TRBJ2-7, the V gene TRBV25-1; TCRdb outputs TRBD1, but without DNA this stays unchecked. Germline CDR1 and CDR2: MGHDK and SYGVNS. The CDR3 consists of 13 residues. CDR3 amino acids: CASRASGAYEQYF.

The chain carries TRBV7-6 and TRBJ1-1; TCRdb calls TRBD1, which cannot be checked without DNA. The CDR3 runs 13 residues. Germline V gives CDR1 SGHVS, CDR2 FNYEAQ. The CDR3 loop reads CASSPGQTPEAFF.

V is TRBV28 and J is TRBJ2-5; TCRdb reports TRBD1, a call that lacks DNA to check it against. Per the germline V gene, CDR1 is MDHEN and CDR2 is SYDVKM. CDR3 length: 13 residues. The CDR3 reads CASRGQVQETQYF.

The chain recombines TRBV28 with TRBJ2-1; TCRdb calls TRBD1, which cannot be checked without DNA. The length of the CDR3 is 13 residues. From germline, CDR1 is MDHEN and CDR2 SYDVKM. CDR3 amino acids: CASSPSLVREQFF.

The chain uses TRBV2 and TRBJ1-4; TCRdb returns TRBD1, unconfirmable since there is no DNA. CDR1 SNHLY and CDR2 FYNNEI come from the germline V gene. CDR3 length: 14 amino acids. CDR3 residues: CASSVSRGGEKLFF.

The chain has TRBV7-6 and TRBJ2-1. The CDR3 loop spans 13 amino acids. The germline V gene encodes CDR1 SGHVS and CDR2 FNYEAQ. This CDR3 is CASSQAVGNEQFF.

This chain joins TRBV10-3 and TRBJ2-7. This CDR3 comprises 11 residues. CDR1 and CDR2 from the germline V gene are ENHRY and SYGVKD. The CDR3 sequence is CAISGGQEQYF.

This chain uses TRBV15 with TRBJ1-2. This CDR3 contains 13 residues. Germline V CDR1 and CDR2: LNHNV, YYDKDF (reference sequence). CDR3 amino acids: CATSSSGPYGYTF.

This chain joins TRBV6-5 and TRBJ2-1. From germline, CDR1 is MNHEY and CDR2 SVGAGI. CDR3 length: 15 residues. This CDR3 reads CASSYMGSRPNEQFF.

The CDR3 reads CASSSGTGAYEQYF. The chain joins TRBV5-1 to TRBJ2-7; TCRdb reports TRBD1, a call that lacks DNA to check it against. The CDR3 covers 14 residues. Germline CDR1 reads SGHRS; CDR2 reads YFSETQ.

This chain uses TRBV6-2 or TRBV6-3 with TRBJ2-7; without DNA, the TCRdb call of TRBD1 cannot be checked. Germline assignment: CDR1 MNHEY and CDR2 SVGEGT. This CDR3 is built from 17 residues. CDR3 loop: CASSYPGTGSRTYEQYF.

The chain combines TRBV19 with TRBJ2-4; TCRdb proposes TRBD2, but this gene call is untestable without DNA. Germline CDR1 and CDR2: LNHDA and SQIVND (reference sequence). This CDR3 is built from 18 residues. CDR3 sequence reads: CASSMGGRAAITKNIQYF. The whole variable domain, filled in from reference TRBV19 and TRBJ2-4, reads DGGITQSPKYLFRKEGQNVTLSCEQNLNHDAMYWYRQDPGQGLRLIYYSQIVNDFQKGDIAEGYSVSREKKESFPLTVTSAQKNPTAFYLCASSMGGRAAITKNIQYFGAGTRLSVL.

The CDR3 loop is CASSAQLDIQYF. The chain carries TRBV28 and TRBJ2-7; TCRdb names TRBD2, which stays unverified in the absence of DNA. The germline gives CDR1 MDHEN, CDR2 SYDVKM. This CDR3 comprises 12 residues.

V gene TRBV11-3 combines with J gene TRBJ1-1. This CDR3 has 14 amino acids. Germline lookup yields CDR1 SGHNT and CDR2 YENEEA. This chain's CDR3 is CASSLGNRNTEAFF.

The chain employs TRBV29-1 and TRBJ2-1; TCRdb gives TRBD2 as the D gene, but with no DNA this cannot be confirmed. Germline V gene lookup returns CDR1 SQVTM and CDR2 ANQGSEA. The CDR3 is made up of 13 amino acids. This CDR3 is CSVDTGLANEQFF.

The J gene is TRBJ2-7, the V gene TRBV4-2; TCRdb indicates TRBD1, and absent DNA this call remains unverified. This CDR3 has 15 amino acids. CDR1 is LGHNA and CDR2 is YNFKEQ in the germline V gene. CDR3 residues: CASSHGTGEGYEQYF.

V and J are TRBV19 and TRBJ2-4; there is no DNA to check the TCRdb D call of TRBD1. CDR3 length: 13 amino acids. From germline, CDR1 is LNHDA and CDR2 SQIVND (reference sequence). The CDR3 is CASGQGARNIQYF. Full variable domain (remainder filled in from reference TRBV19 and TRBJ2-4): DGGITQSPKYLFRKEGQNVTLSCEQNLNHDAMYWYRQDPGQGLRLIYYSQIVNDFQKGDIAEGYSVSREKKESFPLTVTSAQKNPTAFYLCASGQGARNIQYFGAGTRLSVL.

The chain couples TRBV21-1 to TRBJ1-2; TCRdb picks TRBD1, but there is no DNA to check that call. TRBV21-1 is reported as a pseudogene. There are 15 residues in the CDR3. CDR3: CASFTEGHRTGGYTF.